Listed below are T cell receptor beta chains from one sample, sequenced in a study of sequential checkpoint blockade in melanoma. Data came from immunoSEQ multiplex PCR; TCRdb stores just in-frame clones and leaves some out. In the table there are some 20,000 clones, over 75% of which are singletons. The sample was CD8+ T cells sorted from blood (inferred from file names), taken from a patient given nivolumab and ipilimumab in sequence. The receptors shown here come from a human donor with melanoma. The conserved cysteine and the conserved F or W are not part of the CDR3 here. Each record gives: V gene, J gene, CDR3 protein.

V gene: TRBV7-9
J gene: TRBJ2-7
CDR3 protein: ASSLSGSVGNEQY

V gene: TRBV27
J gene: TRBJ2-6
CDR3 protein: ASSPPEVGIPGANVLT

V gene: TRBV14
J gene: TRBJ2-7
CDR3 protein: ASSQHERAPYEQY

V gene: TRBV9
J gene: TRBJ2-5
CDR3 protein: ASSVVAGKQY

V gene: TRBV19
J gene: TRBJ1-5
CDR3 protein: ASSIGGRSNQPQH

V gene: TRBV28
J gene: TRBJ2-7
CDR3 protein: ASSSVAASPYEQY

V gene: TRBV10-3
J gene: TRBJ2-1
CDR3 protein: AISASGESYNEQF

V gene: TRBV15
J gene: -
CDR3 protein: ATSKGTGPSSYEQY

V gene: TRBV11-1
J gene: TRBJ2-2
CDR3 protein: ASSLLQGSTGELF

V gene: TRBV4-1
J gene: TRBJ2-1
CDR3 protein: ASSQILAGAYNEQF

V gene: TRBV30
J gene: TRBJ2-7
CDR3 protein: AWSPRTGGYEQY

V gene: TRBV4-1
J gene: TRBJ2-7
CDR3 protein: ASSQDPSGKYEQY

V gene: TRBV7-9
J gene: TRBJ1-2
CDR3 protein: ASSSPGGLAGGYT

V gene: TRBV19
J gene: TRBJ1-6
CDR3 protein: ASLRQGYNSPLH

V gene: TRBV4-1
J gene: TRBJ1-5
CDR3 protein: ASSQWTGGGQPQH

V gene: TRBV30
J gene: TRBJ1-6
CDR3 protein: AWSARSLDILSSYNSPLH

V gene: TRBV28
J gene: TRBJ1-5
CDR3 protein: ASNLQGADQPQH

V gene: TRBV7-6
J gene: TRBJ1-3
CDR3 protein: ASSSRQGASGNIIY

V gene: TRBV29-1
J gene: TRBJ1-1
CDR3 protein: SVYTGQGNTEAF

V gene: TRBV4-3
J gene: TRBJ2-7
CDR3 protein: ASSQGRGGREQY